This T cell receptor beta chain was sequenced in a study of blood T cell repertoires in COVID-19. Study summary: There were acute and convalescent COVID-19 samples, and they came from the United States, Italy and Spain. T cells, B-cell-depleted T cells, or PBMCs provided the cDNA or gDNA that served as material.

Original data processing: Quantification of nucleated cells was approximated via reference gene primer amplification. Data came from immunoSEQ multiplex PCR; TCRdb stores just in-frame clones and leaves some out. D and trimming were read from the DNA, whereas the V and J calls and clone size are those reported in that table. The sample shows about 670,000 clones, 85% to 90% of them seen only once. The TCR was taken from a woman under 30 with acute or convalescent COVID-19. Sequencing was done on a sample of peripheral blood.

The CDR3 loop is CSVGIDGLGPQHF. As DNA, the CDR3 is TGCAGCGTTGGTATAGACGGGTTGGGGCCCCAGCATTTT. The chain has TRBV29-1 and TRBJ1-5; no reliable D call. The CDR3 spans 13 residues. Deletions cut 4 bases from V and 9 bases from J, with 16 bases between. Germline CDR1 reads SQVTM; CDR2 reads ANQGSEA.